One and the same sample provided the 3 T cell receptor beta chains below, sequenced in a study of Ad26.COV2.S vaccination and SARS-CoV-2 variants. Libraries were prepared by immunoSEQ multiplex PCR; TCRdb keeps only in-frame clonotypes and omits some of them. The sample includes fewer than 500,000 clones, roughly 87% of them seen just once. Documented treatment: 15 to 20 received Ad26.COV2.S at low or high dose, single or two shots; about five received placebo; per-sample allocation not given. It was on day 63 after the first vaccine or placebo injection that samples were taken. The source material was peripheral blood, sampled in a trial of Ad26.COV2.S vaccine versus placebo. Source of these receptors: a person between 18 and 65 years old who received the Ad26.COV2.S COVID-19 vaccine or a placebo.

The chain carries TRBV12-3 or TRBV12-4 and TRBJ2-7; D not certain. This CDR3 has 13 residues. The V gene lost 3 bases and the J gene lost 3 bases, with 9 bases spanning the gap. CDR3 bases: TGTGCCAGCAGTTTGGAACGGAACTACGAGCAGTACTTC. This codes for CASSLERNYEQYF.

The chain combines TRBV7-9 with TRBJ1-1, with 10 nucleotides matching TRBD1. Germline V gives CDR1 SEHNR, CDR2 FQNEAQ (reference sequence). Trimming removed 5 bases from V and 4 bases from J; junction bases left unmatched: 13. The CDR3 is 17 residues long. CDR3 loop: CASSPPGQGLVGTEAFF. The CDR3 DNA reads as TGTGCCAGCAGCCCCCCGGGACAGGGGCTTGTTGGCACTGAAGCTTTCTTT.

The chain has TRBV14 and TRBJ2-7; possibly TRBD1 for D (5 bases). CDR3 size: 14 residues. Trimming shortened V by 1 base and J by 2 bases, and 9 bases separated the two germline ends. Germline lookup yields CDR1 SGHDN and CDR2 FVKESK. The CDR3 spells CASSQGDSPYEQYF. In DNA, the CDR3 is TGTGCCAGCAGCCAAGGCGACAGCCCCTACGAGCAGTACTTC. The full variable domain, in which reference TRBV14 and TRBJ2-7 provide the parts outside the CDR3, is EAGVTQFPSHSVIEKGQTVTLRCDPISGHDNLYWYRRVMGKEIKFLLHFVKESKQDESGMPNNRFLAERTGGTYSTLKVQPAELEDSGVYFCASSQGDSPYEQYFGPGTRLTVT.